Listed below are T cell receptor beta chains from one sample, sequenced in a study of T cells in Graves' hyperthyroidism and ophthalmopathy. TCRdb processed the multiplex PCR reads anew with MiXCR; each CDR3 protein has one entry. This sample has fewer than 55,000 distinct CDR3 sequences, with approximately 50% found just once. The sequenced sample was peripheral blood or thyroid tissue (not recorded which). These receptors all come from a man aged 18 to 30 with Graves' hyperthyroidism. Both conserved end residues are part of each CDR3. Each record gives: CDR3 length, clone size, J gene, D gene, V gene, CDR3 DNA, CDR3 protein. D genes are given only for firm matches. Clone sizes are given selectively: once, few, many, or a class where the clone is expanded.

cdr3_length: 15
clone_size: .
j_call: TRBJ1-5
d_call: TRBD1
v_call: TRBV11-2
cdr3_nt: TGTGCCAGCACTCCGGGACAGGCACAGGATCAGCCCCAGCATTTT
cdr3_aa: CASTPGQAQDQPQHF

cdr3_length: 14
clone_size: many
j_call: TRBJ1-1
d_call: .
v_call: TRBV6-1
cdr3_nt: TGTGCCAGCGGGTGGCGGGGACGGGAAACTGAAGCTTTCTTT
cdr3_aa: CASGWRGRETEAFF

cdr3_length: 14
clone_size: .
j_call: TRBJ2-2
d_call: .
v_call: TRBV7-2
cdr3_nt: TGTGCCAGCAGCTTAGGGGAATCAACCGGGGAGCTGTTTTTT
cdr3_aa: CASSLGESTGELFF

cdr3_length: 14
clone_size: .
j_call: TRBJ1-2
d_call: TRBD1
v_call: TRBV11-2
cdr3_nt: TGTGCCAGCAGCATACGACAGGGGAGCTATGGCTACACCTTC
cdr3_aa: CASSIRQGSYGYTF

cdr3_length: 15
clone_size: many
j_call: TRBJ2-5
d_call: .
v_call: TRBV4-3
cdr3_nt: TGCGCCAGCAGCCAAGAAGGAGGGGGGCGTGGGACCCAGTACTTC
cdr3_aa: CASSQEGGGRGTQYF

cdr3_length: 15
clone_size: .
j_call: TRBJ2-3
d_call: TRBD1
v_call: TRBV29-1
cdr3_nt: TGCAGCGTTGGGGGCCGGACAGGGGGCGCAGATACGCAGTATTTT
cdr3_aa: CSVGGRTGGADTQYF

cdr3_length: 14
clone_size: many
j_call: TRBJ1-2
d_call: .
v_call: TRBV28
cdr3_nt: TGTGCCAGCAGTGCCTACAGGACTCCGTATGGCTACACCTTC
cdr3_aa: CASSAYRTPYGYTF

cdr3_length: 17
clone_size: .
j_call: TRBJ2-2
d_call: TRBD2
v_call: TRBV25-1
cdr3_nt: TGTGCCAGCCGAGGACTAGCGGGTAGGGCGAACACCGGGGAGCTGTTTTTT
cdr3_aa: CASRGLAGRANTGELFF

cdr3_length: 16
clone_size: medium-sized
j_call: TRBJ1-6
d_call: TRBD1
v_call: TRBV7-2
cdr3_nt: TGTGCCAGCAGCTCCCGGGACAGATTGTATAATTCACCCCTCCACTTT
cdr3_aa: CASSSRDRLYNSPLHF

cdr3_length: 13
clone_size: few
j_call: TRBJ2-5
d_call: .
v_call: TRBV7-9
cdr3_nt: TGTGCCAGCAGCTTAGCTGGGGCAGGGGACCAGTACTTC
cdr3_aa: CASSLAGAGDQYF

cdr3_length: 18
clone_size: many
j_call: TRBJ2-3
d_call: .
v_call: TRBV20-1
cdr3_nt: TGCAGTGCCCCCGCGAGAGGGCAAAACGCGAGGAGCACAGATACGCAGTATTTT
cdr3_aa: CSAPARGQNARSTDTQYF

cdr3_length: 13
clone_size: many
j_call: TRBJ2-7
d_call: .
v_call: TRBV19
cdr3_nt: TGTGCCAGTAGTGTCGAAGCGAGTTACGAGCAGTACTTC
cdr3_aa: CASSVEASYEQYF

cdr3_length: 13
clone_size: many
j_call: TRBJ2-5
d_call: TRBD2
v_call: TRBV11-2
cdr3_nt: TGTGCCAGCAGCCAGGGACTAATGGAGACCCAGTACTTC
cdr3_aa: CASSQGLMETQYF

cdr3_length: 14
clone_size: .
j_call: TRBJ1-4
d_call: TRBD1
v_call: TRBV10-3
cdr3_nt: TGTGCCATCAGTGATGAAGACAGGGGGCAGAAACTGTTTTTT
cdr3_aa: CAISDEDRGQKLFF

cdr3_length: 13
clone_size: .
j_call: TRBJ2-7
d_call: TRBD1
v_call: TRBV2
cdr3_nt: TGTGCCAGCGGGGCCGGGACAGCTTACGAGCAGTACTTC
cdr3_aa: CASGAGTAYEQYF

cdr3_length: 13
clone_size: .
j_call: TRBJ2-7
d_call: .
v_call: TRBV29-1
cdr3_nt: TGCAGCGTTGACGGGCAGACGCTAGGAAAGCAGTACTTC
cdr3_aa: CSVDGQTLGKQYF

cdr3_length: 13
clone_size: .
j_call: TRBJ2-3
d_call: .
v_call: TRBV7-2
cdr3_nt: TGTGCCAGCAGCACCCAACCCTGGGATACGCAGTATTTT
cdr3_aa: CASSTQPWDTQYF

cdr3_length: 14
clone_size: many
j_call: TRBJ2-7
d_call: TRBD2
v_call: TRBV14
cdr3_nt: TGTGCCAGCAGCCAAGAGGCTAGCGGCTACGAGCAGTACTTC
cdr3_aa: CASSQEASGYEQYF

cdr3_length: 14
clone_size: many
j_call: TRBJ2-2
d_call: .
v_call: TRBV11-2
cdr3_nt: TGTGCCAGCAGCCCGGACAGAGATTACGGGGAGCTGTTTTTT
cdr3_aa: CASSPDRDYGELFF

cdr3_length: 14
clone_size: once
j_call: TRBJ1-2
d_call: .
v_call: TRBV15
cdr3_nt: TGTGCCACCAGCAGAGATCGGTGGGACTTTGGCTACACCTTC
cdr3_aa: CATSRDRWDFGYTF

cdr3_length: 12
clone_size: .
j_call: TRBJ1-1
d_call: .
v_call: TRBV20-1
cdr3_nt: TGCAGTGCTAAAAGAGTAAGCACTGAAGCTTTCTTT
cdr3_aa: CSAKRVSTEAFF

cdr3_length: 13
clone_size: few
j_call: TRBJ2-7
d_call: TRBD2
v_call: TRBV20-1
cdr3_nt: TGCAGTGCCGAGGGAGGGGCCTCCTACGAGCAGTACTTC
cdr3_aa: CSAEGGASYEQYF

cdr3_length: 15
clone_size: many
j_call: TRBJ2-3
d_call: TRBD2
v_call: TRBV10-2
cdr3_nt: TGCGCCAGCAGTGGTAGCGGGATTTGGGCAGATACGCAGTATTTT
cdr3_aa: CASSGSGIWADTQYF

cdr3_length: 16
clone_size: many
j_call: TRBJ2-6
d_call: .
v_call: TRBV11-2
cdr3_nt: TGTGCCAGCCCGGGGGATGAGGGTACTGGGGCCAACGTCCTGACTTTC
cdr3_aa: CASPGDEGTGANVLTF

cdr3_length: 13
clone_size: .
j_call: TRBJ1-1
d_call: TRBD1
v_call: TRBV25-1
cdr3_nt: TGTGCCAGTCGGGAACAGGGGATGACTGAAGCTTTCTTT
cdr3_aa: CASREQGMTEAFF

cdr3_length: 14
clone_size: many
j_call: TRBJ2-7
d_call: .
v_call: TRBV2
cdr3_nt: TGTGCCAGCAGGGCCATCGGCCGGAACTACGAGCAGTACTTC
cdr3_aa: CASRAIGRNYEQYF

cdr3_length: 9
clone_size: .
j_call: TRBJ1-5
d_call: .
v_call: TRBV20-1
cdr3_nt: TGCAGGGCAGATCAGCCCCAGCATTTT
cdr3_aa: CRADQPQHF

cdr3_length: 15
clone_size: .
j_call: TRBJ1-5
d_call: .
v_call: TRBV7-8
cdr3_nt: TGTGCCAGCAGCTCAAGGGACGGGGGCAATCAGCCCCAGCATTTT
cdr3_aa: CASSSRDGGNQPQHF

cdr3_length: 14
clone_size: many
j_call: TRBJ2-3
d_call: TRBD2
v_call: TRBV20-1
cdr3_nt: TGCAGTGCTTCGACTAGCGGGGGGTCAGATACGCAGTATTTT
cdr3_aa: CSASTSGGSDTQYF

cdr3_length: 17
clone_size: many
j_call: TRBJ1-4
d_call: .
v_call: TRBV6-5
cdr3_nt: TGTGCCAGCAGTTACTCATTCCCGGGACCCTGGGATGAAAAACTGTTTTTT
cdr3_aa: CASSYSFPGPWDEKLFF

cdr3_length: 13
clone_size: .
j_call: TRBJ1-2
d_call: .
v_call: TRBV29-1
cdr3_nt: TGCAGCTTCACAGACCGAGCTAACTATGGCTACACCTTC
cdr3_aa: CSFTDRANYGYTF

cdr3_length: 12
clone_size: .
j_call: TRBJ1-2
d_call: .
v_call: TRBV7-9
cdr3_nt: TGTGCCGGTACCTCGGACAGCTATGGCTACACCTTC
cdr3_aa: CAGTSDSYGYTF

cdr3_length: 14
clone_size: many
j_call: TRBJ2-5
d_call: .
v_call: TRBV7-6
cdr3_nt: TGTGCCAGCAGCGGCGGGACAGTCCAAGAGACCCAGTACTTC
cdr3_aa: CASSGGTVQETQYF

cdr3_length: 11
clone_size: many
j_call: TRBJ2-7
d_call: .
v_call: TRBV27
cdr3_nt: TGTGCCAGCGGTTTCAACTACGAGCAGTACTTC
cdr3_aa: CASGFNYEQYF

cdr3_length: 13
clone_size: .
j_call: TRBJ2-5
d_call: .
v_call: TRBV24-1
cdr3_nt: TGTGCCACCAGTGATTTGAACCAAGAGACCCAGTACTTC
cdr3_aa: CATSDLNQETQYF

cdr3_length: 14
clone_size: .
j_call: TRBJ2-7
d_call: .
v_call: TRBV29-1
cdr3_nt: TGCACCGCCAGAACTGGGGGGAACACCTACGAGCAGTACTTC
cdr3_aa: CTARTGGNTYEQYF

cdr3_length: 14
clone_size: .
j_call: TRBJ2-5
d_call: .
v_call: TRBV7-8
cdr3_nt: TGTGCCAGCAGCCAGGGACGGAGCCAAGAGACCCAGTACTTC
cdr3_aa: CASSQGRSQETQYF

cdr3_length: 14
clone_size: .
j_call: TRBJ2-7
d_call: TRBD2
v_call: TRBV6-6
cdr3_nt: TGTGCCAGCACCGGGACTAGCGGGAGTAGTGAGCAGTACTTC
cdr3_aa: CASTGTSGSSEQYF

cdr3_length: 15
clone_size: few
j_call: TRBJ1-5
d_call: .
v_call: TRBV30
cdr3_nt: TGTGCCTGGAGTGTAGGAAGGGGTGTCGATCAGCCCCAGCATTTT
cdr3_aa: CAWSVGRGVDQPQHF

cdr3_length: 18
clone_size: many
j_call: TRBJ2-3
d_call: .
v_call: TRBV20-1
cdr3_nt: TGCAGTGCTAGTGGGGACCCCGTGGTGGGGGCCAGCACAGATACGCAGTATTTT
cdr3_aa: CSASGDPVVGASTDTQYF

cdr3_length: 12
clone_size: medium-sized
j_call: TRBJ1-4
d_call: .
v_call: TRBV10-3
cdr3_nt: TGTGCCATCAGTGGAACAAATGAAAAACTGTTTTTT
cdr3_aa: CAISGTNEKLFF

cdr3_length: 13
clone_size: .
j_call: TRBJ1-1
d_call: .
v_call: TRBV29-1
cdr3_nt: TGCAGCGTTGAGGCGGCGATGAACACTGAAGCTTTCTTT
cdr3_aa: CSVEAAMNTEAFF

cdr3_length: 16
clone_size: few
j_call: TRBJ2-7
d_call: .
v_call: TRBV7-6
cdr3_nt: TGTGCCAGCAGCTTAGGTCCTGGTCCTCTCCGTGGCGAGCAGTACTTC
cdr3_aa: CASSLGPGPLRGEQYF

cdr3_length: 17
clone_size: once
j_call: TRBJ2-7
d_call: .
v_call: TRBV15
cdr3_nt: TGTGCCACCAGCAGCCTCCTCACCACGTGGACAGATGGCGAGCAGTACTTC
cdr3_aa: CATSSLLTTWTDGEQYF

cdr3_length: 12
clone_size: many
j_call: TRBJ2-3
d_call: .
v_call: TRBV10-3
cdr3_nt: TGTGCCACCCGGGACCAGCAAGATACGCAGTATTTT
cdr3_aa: CATRDQQDTQYF

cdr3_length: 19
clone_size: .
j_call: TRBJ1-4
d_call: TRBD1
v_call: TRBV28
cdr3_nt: TGTGCCAGCAGTACAGTTTTCGGGACAGATTTAAGAACTAATGAAAAACTGTTTTTT
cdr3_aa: CASSTVFGTDLRTNEKLFF

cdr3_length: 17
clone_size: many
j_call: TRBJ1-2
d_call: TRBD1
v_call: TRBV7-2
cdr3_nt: TGTGCCAGCAGCTTAGCCCGACAGGGATGGAGGGCGGGAGGCTACACCTTC
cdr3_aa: CASSLARQGWRAGGYTF